The rows below give T cell receptor beta chains drawn from one sample of a study of shared clonotypes between healthy human individuals. Assay: immunoSEQ multiplex PCR; the TCRdb copy retains only in-frame clones and omits some. Altogether some 2.3 million clones are present, more than 85% being singletons, with the ten largest covering approximately 0.4%. The sequenced sample was naive CD4+ T cells from PBMCs. These receptors originate from a man aged 18 to 29 in good health. Some clones in this sample may be carry-over from other donors' samples. The CDR3 runs from the conserved cysteine through the conserved F or W. The D gene is left open where the match is weak. Where a row states a size, it is once, few, many or the class of an expanded clone; other rows omit it.

d_call	clone_size	v_call	j_call	cdr3_nt	cdr3_aa
TRBD1	.	TRBV19	TRBJ1-1	TGTGCATCACGCCGGACAGGTTATTTTGAAGCTTTCTTT	CASRRTGYFEAFF
.	.	TRBV5-6	TRBJ1-5	TGTGCCAGCAGCGCCTCCGGGCTCCTCAATCAGCCCCAGCATTTT	CASSASGLLNQPQHF
.	.	TRBV2	TRBJ1-5	TGTGCCAGCAGTGGGGACGGGCCCCAGCATTTT	CASSGDGPQHF
TRBD1	once	TRBV25-1	TRBJ1-2	TGTGCCAGCAGTCATGTGACAGGGTCTATTGATGGCTACACCTTC	CASSHVTGSIDGYTF
.	.	TRBV27	TRBJ1-4	TGTGCCAGCAGTTCCCTGGGGAGAGAAAAACTGTTTTTT	CASSSLGREKLFF
.	.	TRBV28	TRBJ2-3	TGTGCCAGCAGTTTTGGTAGCGGAAACACAGATACGCAGTATTTT	CASSFGSGNTDTQYF
TRBD1	.	TRBV6-5	TRBJ2-5	TGTGCCAGCAGTTACTCCGGGACAGGAGTACAAGAGACCCAGTACTTC	CASSYSGTGVQETQYF
.	.	TRBV7-8	TRBJ1-2	TGTGCCAGCAGCTTACAATGGGGGCGCGGCTATGGCTACACCTTC	CASSLQWGRGYGYTF
TRBD2	.	TRBV28	TRBJ2-3	TGTGCCAGCAGGGGTGGTAGCGGGAGGTTCACAGATACGCAGTATTTT	CASRGGSGRFTDTQYF
TRBD1	once	TRBV5-1	TRBJ1-4	TGCGCCAGCAGCCCGGGACAGAAAGTTGAAAAACTGTTTTTT	CASSPGQKVEKLFF
.	few	TRBV6-4	TRBJ1-2	TGTGCCAGCAGTGACTCGACAAACTATGGCTACACCTTC	CASSDSTNYGYTF
TRBD1	.	TRBV4-2	TRBJ1-4	TGTGCCAGCAGAACACCGGGACAGGGGAAACAAAAACTGTTTTTT	CASRTPGQGKQKLFF
.	.	TRBV29-1	TRBJ1-1	TGCAGCGGTCAATCCCAAAGGACTGAAGCTTTCTTT	CSGQSQRTEAFF
.	.	TRBV28	TRBJ1-5	TGTGCCAGCAGTCTAACTAATCAGCCCCAGCATTTT	CASSLTNQPQHF
TRBD2	.	TRBV6-5	TRBJ2-1	TGTGCCAGCAGGCCCGTGGCGGGAGGGGGTGATGAGCAGTTCTTC	CASRPVAGGGDEQFF
TRBD2	.	TRBV7-3	TRBJ2-1	TGTGCCAGCAGCTTAGGGCTAGCGGAGTTAAATGAGCAGTTCTTC	CASSLGLAELNEQFF
.	.	TRBV4-1	TRBJ2-5	TGCGCCAGCAGCCAAGGGCTCCTAGAGACCCAGTACTTC	CASSQGLLETQYF
.	.	TRBV28	TRBJ1-2	TGTGCCAGTCAAGCGGGAGACAGGAACTATGGCTACACCTTC	CASQAGDRNYGYTF
.	few	TRBV30	TRBJ1-5	TGTGCCTGGAGTGGGCTACACAACAATCAGCCCCAGCATTTT	CAWSGLHNNQPQHF
TRBD2	.	TRBV5-1	TRBJ2-1	TGCGCCAGCAGCTCGGGACTAGCGGGAGGGCCCACGAATGAGCAGTTCTTC	CASSSGLAGGPTNEQFF
.	.	TRBV11-3	TRBJ1-1	TGTGCCAGCAGCTTACCACGTATTCAGACCGTTAAGGTCACTGAAGCTTTCTTT	CASSLPRIQTVKVTEAFF
TRBD1	once	TRBV18	TRBJ1-5	TGTGCCAGCTCAGGGACAGGAAATCAGCCCCAGCATTTT	CASSGTGNQPQHF
.	.	TRBV10-1	TRBJ1-1	TGCGCCAGCATTTTTATCGGGCCGGAGTGGACTTTCTTT	CASIFIGPEWTFF
.	once	TRBV19	TRBJ1-2	TGTGCCAGTAGTACGGCTAGAAGGGGCTATGGCTACACCTTC	CASSTARRGYGYTF
.	.	TRBV5-1	TRBJ1-1	TGCGCCAGCAGCCCCGGGACTGAAGCTTTCTTT	CASSPGTEAFF
.	once	TRBV7-3	TRBJ2-2	TGTGCCAGCAGCTTATTCAGCGGCCAGAACACCGGGGAGCTGTTTTTT	CASSLFSGQNTGELFF
.	.	TRBV27	TRBJ1-4	TGTGCCAGCAGAGTCGGCGGGTCTAATGAAAAACTGTTTTTT	CASRVGGSNEKLFF
.	.	TRBV15	TRBJ1-4	TGTGCCACCAGGCTCTCAACTAATGAAAAACTGTTTTTT	CATRLSTNEKLFF
.	.	TRBV27	TRBJ1-2	TGTGCCAGCAGTACCGCGGGGCATGGCTATGGCTACACCTTC	CASSTAGHGYGYTF